One and the same sample provided the 3 T cell receptor beta chains below, sequenced in a study of T cell repertoires in cytomegalovirus infection. One entry per CDR3 protein results from TCRdb running MiXCR on the reads. The sample yields 900,000 to 950,000 distinct CDR3 sequences, roughly 30% seen once. These receptors' antigens are unknown. The source material was cultured CD8+ T cells from PBMCs, sampled from culture after CMV antigen stimulation. These receptors were taken from a human donor in good health (CMV status not recorded). Some clones in this sample may be carry-over from other donors' samples.

The chain's CDR3 is CASRYTETGKVYEQYF. For the CDR3, the DNA is TGTGCCAGCAGATATACGGAAACAGGGAAGGTATACGAGCAGTACTTC. The V and J genes are TRBV6-5 and TRBJ2-7, with D possibly TRBD1 on 6 matching bases. V dropped 6 bases and J dropped 4 bases, with 22 bases sitting between them. The length of the CDR3 is 16 residues. Germline V gives CDR1 MNHEY, CDR2 SVGAGI.

The J gene is TRBJ2-1, the V gene TRBV7-4, with 9 bases lining up with TRBD2. After removal of 5 bases from V and 8 bases from J, the junction contained 4 bases not matched to a gene. The CDR3 totals 13 residues. The germline gives CDR1 SGHVT, CDR2 SQSDAQ. The CDR3 here is CASSALAGHEQFF. DNA for the CDR3: TGTGCCAGCAGCGCCCTAGCGGGGCATGAGCAGTTCTTC.

This clonotype appeared a few times. The V and J genes are TRBV24-1 and TRBJ2-1; 8 bases line up with TRBD1. CDR3 size: 18 residues. Germline assignment: CDR1 KGHDR and CDR2 SFDVKD. With 2 bases clipped from V and 0 bases from J, the junction kept 8 bases outside the gene matches. CDR3 region: CATSDSYRGKLSYNEQFF. Written as DNA, the CDR3 is TGTGCCACCAGTGATTCGTACAGGGGGAAGCTCTCCTACAATGAGCAGTTCTTC.